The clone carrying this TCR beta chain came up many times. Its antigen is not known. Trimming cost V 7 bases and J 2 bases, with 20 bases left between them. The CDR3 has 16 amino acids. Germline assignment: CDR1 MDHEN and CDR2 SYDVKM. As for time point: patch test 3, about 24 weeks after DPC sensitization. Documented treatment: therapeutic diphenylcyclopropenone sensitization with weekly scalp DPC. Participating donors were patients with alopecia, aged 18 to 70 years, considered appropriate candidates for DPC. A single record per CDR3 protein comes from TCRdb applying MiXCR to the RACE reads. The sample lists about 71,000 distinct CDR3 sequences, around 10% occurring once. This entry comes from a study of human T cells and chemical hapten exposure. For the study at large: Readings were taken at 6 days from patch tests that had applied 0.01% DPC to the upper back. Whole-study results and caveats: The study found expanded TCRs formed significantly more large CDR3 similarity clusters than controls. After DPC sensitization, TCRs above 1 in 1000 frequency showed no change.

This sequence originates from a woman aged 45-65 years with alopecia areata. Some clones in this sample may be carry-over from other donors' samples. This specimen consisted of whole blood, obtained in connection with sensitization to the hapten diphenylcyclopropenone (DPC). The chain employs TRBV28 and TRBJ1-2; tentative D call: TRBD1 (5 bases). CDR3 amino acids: CASMVTEPLLNYGYTF. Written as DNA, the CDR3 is TGTGCCAGCATGGTGACAGAACCCTTACTGAACTATGGCTACACCTTC.